Sequencing of this TCR beta chain was carried out in a study of T cells in Graves' hyperthyroidism and ophthalmopathy. This clonotype was seen repeatedly, ten times or more. Its antigen remains unidentified. Germline V CDR1 and CDR2: SGHTA, FQGNSA. The CDR3 extends over 15 amino acids. Trimming removed 5 bases from V and 7 bases from J, with 15 bases in between. Template material for amplifying TCR beta CDR3 regions consisted of RNA transcripts. HTBI primers were the set used in a first-round RT-PCR of the TCR CDR3. In TCRdb, the multiplex PCR reads were re-called with MiXCR into one record per CDR3 protein. The table lists some 440,000 distinct CDR3 sequences, approximately 14% of them singletons. Patients aged 18 to 65 had newly diagnosed hyperthyroidism lasting under 2 months. Patients were excluded because of uncontrolled infection, other autoimmune disease, pregnancy or lactation. This sample holds PBMCs from roughly 10 ml fresh peripheral blood.

Overall study findings and caveats: Clonotypes that were expanded in thyroid above 0.001 mostly appeared in blood too.

This chain joins TRBV7-2 and TRBJ1-6, with TRBD1 as a possible D gene (5 bases). The source is a woman in her late teens or twenties with Graves' hyperthyroidism. The specimen sequenced was blood. CDR3 DNA: TGTGCCAGCAGCGCCGCGGGCCGGGGGAATTCACCCCTCCACTTT. Residues: CASSAAGRGNSPLHF.